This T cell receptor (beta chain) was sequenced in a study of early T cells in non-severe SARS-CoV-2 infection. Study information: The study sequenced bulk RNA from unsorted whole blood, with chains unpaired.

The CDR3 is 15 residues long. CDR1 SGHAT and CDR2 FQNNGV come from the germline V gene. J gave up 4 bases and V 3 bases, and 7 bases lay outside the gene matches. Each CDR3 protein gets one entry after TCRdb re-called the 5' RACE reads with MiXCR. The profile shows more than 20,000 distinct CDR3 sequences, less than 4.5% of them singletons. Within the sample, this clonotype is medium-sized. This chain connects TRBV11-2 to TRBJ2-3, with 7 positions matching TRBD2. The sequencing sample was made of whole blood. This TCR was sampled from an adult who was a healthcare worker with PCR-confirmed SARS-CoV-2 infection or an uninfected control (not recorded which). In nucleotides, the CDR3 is TGTGCCAGCAGCTTTTGGGGGGGTAGCCCAGATACGCAGTATTTT. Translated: CASSFWGGSPDTQYF.